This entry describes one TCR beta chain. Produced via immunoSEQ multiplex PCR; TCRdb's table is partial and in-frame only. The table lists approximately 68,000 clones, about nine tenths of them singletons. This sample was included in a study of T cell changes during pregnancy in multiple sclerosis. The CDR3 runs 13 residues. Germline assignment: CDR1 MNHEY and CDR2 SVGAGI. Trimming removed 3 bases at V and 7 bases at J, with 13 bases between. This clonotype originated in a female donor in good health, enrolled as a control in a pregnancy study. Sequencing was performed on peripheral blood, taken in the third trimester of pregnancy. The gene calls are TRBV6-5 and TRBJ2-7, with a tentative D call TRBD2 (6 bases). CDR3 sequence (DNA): TGTGCCAGCAGTTATTCCGGGACTCGGGAGCAGTACTTC. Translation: CASSYSGTREQYF.